This record looks at one TCR beta chain sequence and its context. Which antigen it targets is not known. The sample holds no much larger clone one base away, and base qualities are not on file. These data are taken from a study of PD-1 blockade in classical Hodgkin lymphoma (dated by TCRdb to the early 2020s). Background on the whole study: Nivolumab dosing was 3 mg/kg intravenously every 2 weeks, continuing until either disease progression or unacceptable toxicity. The study used CyTOF and TCR beta sequencing to define a peripheral blood immune signature of response to PD-1 blockade in classical Hodgkin lymphoma. What the research found in general, with its limitations: Diversity was lower in patients who began nivolumab less than 1 year after ASCT, so these patients were left out of later analyses to avoid confounding by immune reconstitution. By C4D1, a significant rise was seen in CD4+ TCR diversity but not in CD8+ TCR diversity (p=0.0027 vs p=0.16), and the rise was most apparent among complete responders (p=0.02). Trial patients achieving complete response had baseline diversity similar to newly diagnosed patients, whereas partial responders and progressors had significantly lower diversity. Baseline TCR diversity was reported as lower in newly diagnosed patients than in healthy donors, and lower still in relapsed/refractory patients. The study covered only a single clinical trial cohort, and the causes of the repertoire differences, possibly disease activity or prior therapy, were still not defined.

This specimen's time point label, interpreted: cycle 1 day 1 (C1D1), immediately before nivolumab initiation. Every trial patient had relapsed after autologous stem cell transplantation, and cohorts A, B and C differed in prior brentuximab vedotin exposure. Using a Miltenyi CD4+ T cell isolation kit, CD4+ T cells were purified from thawed PBMCs through magnetic negative selection. The trial cohort was composed of roughly 60 patients with relapsed/refractory classical Hodgkin lymphoma, for whom complete response, partial response or progressive disease was recorded as best overall response. In the multi-cohort phase II CheckMate 205 trial, trial patients received single-agent nivolumab. An independent review committee assessed best overall response by applying the 2007 International Working Group response criteria. PBMCs from the trial were collected at three points: immediately before nivolumab initiation (C1D1), and during therapy at cycle 2 day 1 and cycle 4 day 1. Peripheral blood was collected in 8 mL Vacutainer Cell Preparation Tubes, from which PBMCs were isolated by centrifugation and then cryopreserved. Purified CD4+ and CD8+ fractions were prepared only for cases in which an additional PBMC sample was available. Magnetically labelled cells were depleted on LS columns in a quadroMACS separator, and the flow-through was collected as the purified fraction.

The Qiagen DNeasy kit was used to extract genomic DNA both from unsorted PBMCs and from the negatively selected CD4+ and CD8+ fractions. Amplification of TCR beta CDR3 regions was done by immunoSEQ multiplex PCR with primers that anneal to V and J segments. A synthetic immune receptor repertoire was used to minimize amplification bias, and any remaining bias was removed computationally after sequencing. The source study handled its data this way. Repertoire diversity was quantified as the Shannon entropy index using custom Python scripts. Unsorted, CD4+ and CD8+ repertoires were analyzed separately, except for combined analyses in which CD4+ and CD8+ sequences were merged in silico. Clonal expansion was defined as a frequency increase of at least 2-fold after treatment compared with C1D1, and clones undetected at baseline were assigned a pseudocount of 0.5. Clones with 0 or 1 copy at C1D1 were defined as singleton clones, while clones with 2 or more copies were defined as non-singleton clones. Clones expanded in unsorted samples were assigned a CD4+, CD8+ or unknown annotation through matching of protein sequences in sorted samples from the same patient. Wilcoxon tests were applied to paired samples to test diversity changes from C1D1 to C4D1. Sourced from immuneACCESS, this table was stored by TCRdb with only in-frame sequences that have V and J called. A share of the clones is absent; for the studies checked, an unresolved V gene accounts for under half, and the remainder has no known explanation. D and trimming were read from the DNA, whereas the V and J calls and clone size are those reported in that table. In all, the sample holds several thousand clones, and over 80% of those were seen once. Clones ranked in the top ten supply approximately 0.95% of the sample.

The sequencing used CD4+ T cells from blood, collected at baseline. This receptor was identified in a human donor with classical Hodgkin lymphoma.

The DNA sequence is TGTGCCAGCAGTGAGATTCAGACAGGGGGCATCGATTCACCCCTCCACTTT. Its amino acids are CASSEIQTGGIDSPLHF. The sequence joins TRBV6-1 to TRBJ1-6, with TRBD1 identical over 10 junction bases. Germline trimming: 3 bases from V, 8 bases from J; junction bases outside gene matches: 10. The germline V gene specifies MNHNS as CDR1 and SASEGT as CDR2. Counted from cysteine to phenylalanine, this CDR3 has 17 amino acids. Only CDR3 DNA is held: 51 bases, read in frame from base 1.